Listed below are T cell receptor beta chains from one sample, sequenced in a study of T cells in Graves' hyperthyroidism and ophthalmopathy. TCRdb independently ran MiXCR on the multiplex PCR reads; one entry per CDR3 protein. The sample has about 420,000 distinct CDR3 sequences; approximately 15% are singletons. The specimen sequenced was blood. The receptors shown here come from a woman under 30 with Graves' hyperthyroidism. The conserved cysteine and the conserved F or W are not part of the CDR3 here.

V	J	CDR3
TRBV6-1	TRBJ2-7	ASSSTSGTGSYEQY
TRBV11-2	TRBJ1-6	ASSLYTGGSNSPLH
TRBV20-1	TRBJ2-5	SASPGTGGEQETQY
TRBV3-1	TRBJ2-6	ASSQSRAGANVLT
TRBV7-2	TRBJ2-1	ASSWHRGLAHNEQF
TRBV12-3/TRBV12-4	TRBJ2-2	ASSPFSGGELF
TRBV12-3/TRBV12-4	TRBJ2-1	ASSPGQGAHNEQF
TRBV20-1	TRBJ2-7	SVGQGQYEQY
TRBV5-1	TRBJ2-3	ASSSLPGQGFGNTQY
TRBV20-1	TRBJ1-3	SASPGRSVGNTIY
TRBV29-1	TRBJ1-2	SAGGGANSNYGYT
TRBV7-2	TRBJ2-1	ASSLATSGGVDEQF
TRBV4-1	TRBJ1-5	ASSQDRSASNQPQH
TRBV19	TRBJ2-3	ASSTDPGRADTQY
TRBV20-1	TRBJ2-7	SGHDRDEQY
TRBV2	TRBJ1-2	ASGAGMGLDGYT
TRBV3-1	TRBJ2-1	ASSRGGRSDEQF
TRBV7-2	TRBJ1-2	ASSLGSGYGNYGYT
TRBV20-1	TRBJ2-7	SAHTSDTYEQY
TRBV18	TRBJ2-7	ASSSRGLSYEQY
TRBV3-1	TRBJ2-7	ASSQDTPSYEQY
TRBV20-1	TRBJ2-1	RCGGRGLGNEQF
TRBV20-1	TRBJ1-2	SARETRGPDGYT
TRBV20-1	TRBJ1-2	SPILEGRGYT
TRBV2	TRBJ2-3	ASSEEGGPDTQY
TRBV3-1	TRBJ2-1	ASSQDLGSSEQF